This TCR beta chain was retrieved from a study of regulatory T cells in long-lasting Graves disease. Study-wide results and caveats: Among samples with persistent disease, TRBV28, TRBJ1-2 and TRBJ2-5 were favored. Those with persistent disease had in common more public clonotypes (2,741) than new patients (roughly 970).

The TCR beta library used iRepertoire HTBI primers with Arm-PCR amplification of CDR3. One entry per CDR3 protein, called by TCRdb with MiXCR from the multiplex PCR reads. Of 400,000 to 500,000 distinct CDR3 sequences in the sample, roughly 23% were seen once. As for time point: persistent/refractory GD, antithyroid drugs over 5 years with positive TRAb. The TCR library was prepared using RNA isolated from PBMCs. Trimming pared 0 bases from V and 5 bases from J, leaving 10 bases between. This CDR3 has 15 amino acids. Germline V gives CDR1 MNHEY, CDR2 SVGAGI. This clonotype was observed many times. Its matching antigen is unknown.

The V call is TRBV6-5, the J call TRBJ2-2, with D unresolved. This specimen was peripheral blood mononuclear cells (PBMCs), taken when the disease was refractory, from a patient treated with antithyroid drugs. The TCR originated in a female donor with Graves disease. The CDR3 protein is CASSYSIAGTGELFF. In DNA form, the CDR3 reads TGTGCCAGCAGTTACTCGATAGCAGGAACCGGGGAGCTGTTTTTT.